This paragraph covers one T cell receptor beta chain sequence. No antigen is known for it. CDR3 length: 15 residues. Germline-derived CDR1 and CDR2 are SGHAT and FQNNGV. The V gene lost 4 bases and the J gene lost 5 bases, with 12 bases spanning the gap. Time point noted: week 35, safety follow-up. A 20-mer mutant IDH1 peptide at 300 ug was injected subcutaneously with topical imiquimod. The method was immunoSEQ multiplex PCR; TCRdb's version includes in-frame clones alone and lacks a portion of them. The profile shows roughly 32,000 clones, roughly 77% of them singletons. This sample is drawn from a study of a mutant IDH1 vaccine in newly diagnosed glioma.

The chain employs TRBV11-2 and TRBJ1-6; D may be TRBD1 (5 bases). The sequencing here drew on PBMCs, taken from a glioma patient whose treatment included an IDH1 peptide vaccine. The receptor was isolated from a middle-aged man with glioma. Some clones in this sample may be carry-over from other donors' samples. For the CDR3, the DNA is TGTGCCAGCAGCTCCGTTAGGGGTAATAATTCACCCCTCCACTTT. Protein sequence: CASSSVRGNNSPLHF.